The 9 T cell receptor beta chains presented below share a single source sample, sequenced in a study of T cell responses to AZD1222 COVID-19 vaccine. The data were produced by immunoSEQ multiplex PCR, yet TCRdb's version contains in-frame clones alone and is incomplete. Of some 130,000 clones detected, 85% to 90% appear once; the ten largest clones hold roughly 4%. Specimen: peripheral blood, collected on day 0 of AZD1222 vaccination. These receptor sequences come from an adult in good health.

Comment on this clone: One end of the junction does not line up with germline, which may come from a read error. The genes are TRBV2 and TRBJ2-3; TRBD2 matches at 8 bases. Per germline, CDR1 SNHLY and CDR2 FYNNEI. The CDR3 totals 10 residues. In nucleotides, the CDR3 is TGTGCCAGCAGGTGGACGGGGGGGGATTTT. Its protein is CASRWTGGDF.

The count of this clone is one. The chain links TRBV6-5 to TRBJ1-4, with D possibly being TRBD1 (6 bases). Trimming shortened V by 7 bases and J by 8 bases, and 17 bases separated the two germline ends. The CDR3 runs 14 residues. Germline V gene data show CDR1 as MNHEY and CDR2 as SVGAGI. Written as DNA, the CDR3 is TGTGCCAGCAAAACCTGGGGGCTAGGGGAAAAACTGTTTTTT. Translated: CASKTWGLGEKLFF.

The chain recombines TRBV6-5 with TRBJ1-4, with 7 bases lining up with TRBD1. Per the germline V gene, CDR1 is MNHEY and CDR2 is SVGAGI. The CDR3 covers 14 residues. V dropped 9 bases and J dropped 6; count of bases not matched to a gene: 10. The CDR3 bases are TGTGCCAGTAAAGTTCGACAGGGCTATGAAAAACTGTTTTTT. Protein: CASKVRQGYEKLFF.

In regard to this clone: The same CDR3 also results from other DNA sequences found in this sample. The J gene is TRBJ2-7, the V gene TRBV3-1 (or the pseudogene TRBV3-2); D is uncertain. The CDR3 totals 13 residues. The germline gives CDR1 LGHDT, CDR2 YNNKEL (reference sequence). Trimming shortened V by 1 base and J by 1 base, and 5 bases separated the two germline ends. The CDR3 spells CASSQVSSYEQYF. The CDR3 nucleotides are TGTGCCAGCAGCCAAGTATCATCCTACGAGCAGTACTTC.

This rearrangement joins TRBV6-5 to TRBJ1-3; D remains unclear. Germline CDR1 is MNHEY and CDR2 is SVGAGI. The V gene lost 4 bases and the J gene lost 0 bases, with 4 bases spanning the gap. This CDR3 has 13 residues. CDR3 protein: CASSFRSGNTIYF. The CDR3 nucleotides read TGTGCCAGCAGTTTCCGCTCTGGAAACACCATATATTTT.

In DNA, the CDR3 is TGTGCCAGCAGCCAAACTCAAGGACAGGGGAAGGAGGGCTACACCTTC. Protein product: CASSQTQGQGKEGYTF. This chain joins TRBV3-1 (or the pseudogene TRBV3-2) and TRBJ1-2, with 9 bases fitting TRBD1. From germline, CDR1 is LGHDT and CDR2 YNNKEL (reference sequence). This CDR3 region has 16 residues. J was trimmed by 8 bases and V by 2 bases; bases with no gene match: 12.

V usage is TRBV7-9 and J usage is TRBJ2-3, with D unresolved. The CDR3 is 13 residues long. The V and J ends lost 1 base and 6 bases respectively, with 8 bases between them. CDR1 is SEHNR and CDR2 is FQNEAQ in the germline V gene (reference sequence). The CDR3 region is CASSLDVMDTQYF. Here the CDR3 DNA reads TGTGCCAGCAGCTTAGATGTGATGGATACGCAGTATTTT.

The chain links TRBV5-4 to TRBJ1-1; a weak D match, TRBD1 (6 bases). CDR3 length: 15 amino acids. V was shortened by 4 bases and J by 8 bases, with 21 bases between the two germline ends. CDR1 and CDR2 (germline): SGHNT, YYREEE (reference sequence). The CDR3 coding sequence is TGTGCCAGCAGCCCGGGGAGGGACACCTCAAACGAAGCTTTCTTT. It yields the protein CASSPGRDTSNEAFF.

The chain links TRBV18 to TRBJ1-5; no firm D call. The germline V gene encodes CDR1 KGHSH and CDR2 LQKENI. V was shortened by 3 bases and J by 0 bases, with 6 bases between the two germline ends. The CDR3 runs to 14 residues. CDR3 protein: CASSPGRSNQPQHF. The CDR3 DNA sequence: TGTGCCAGCTCACCTGGACGTAGCAATCAGCCCCAGCATTTT. Using reference TRBV18 and TRBJ1-5 for the parts outside the CDR3, the full variable domain is NAGVMQNPRHLVRRRGQEARLRCSPMKGHSHVYWYRQLPEEGLKFMVYLQKENIIDESGMPKERFSAEFPKEGPSILRIQQVVRGDSAAYFCASSPGRSNQPQHFGDGTRLSIL.